The T cell receptor beta chain described here comes from a study of metastatic and nonmetastatic thyroid tumors. Background on the study: Repertoire comparison spanned blood and tumor or nodule tissue of malignant and benign thyroid patients. General study findings and limits: Across blood and tumor, TCR beta diversity in malignant thyroid tumors was reportedly significantly higher than in benign nodules.

This clone was recorded at least ten times. Its antigen remains unidentified. No patient received treatment before thyroid surgery. Original data processing: CDR3 was compared across clinicopathological groups, and the resulting differences were used to build a distant-metastasis classifier for papillary thyroid cancer. From the PCR reads, TCRdb re-called clones with MiXCR. TCRdb, rather than the study authors, made the V and J calls. The sample includes approximately 30,000 clones, approximately 16% seen only once; the top ten take 3.4%. Germline loops: CDR1 MNHNS, CDR2 SASEGT. Germline trimming cut 7 bases from V and 5 bases from J; bases unmatched to any gene: 4. There are 13 residues in the CDR3.

V usage is TRBV6-1 and J usage is TRBJ2-1, with 8 bases that match TRBD2. The sequence derives from a female donor with papillary thyroid cancer or a benign thyroid nodule (not recorded which). Some clones in this sample may be carry-over from other donors' samples. The sequenced sample consisted of blood. The CDR3: CASNQRENNEQFF. For the CDR3, the DNA is TGTGCCAGCAATCAGCGGGAGAACAATGAGCAGTTCTTC.